Below, one T cell receptor beta chain is given with its context. What it recognizes is unknown. These data originate in a study of shared clonotypes between healthy human individuals. J lost 10 bases, V lost 4 bases, and 6 bases had no gene match. CDR1 is SGHRS and CDR2 is YFSETQ in the germline V gene. The CDR3 has 13 residues. Findings and limits, study-wide: Clonotypes which were not shared had lower generation probabilities than clonotypes that all four donors shared.

Per the authors' pipeline: ImmunoSEQ yielded junction-only sequences lacking quality scores, so filtering differed. Sequencing was performed with immunoSEQ multiplex PCR; in TCRdb, only in-frame clones are kept and a portion is missing. V and J calls and clone size come straight from that table; D and trimming were deduced from the DNA. The sample has under 1,100,000 clones; approximately 80% are singletons. Sequencing was done on a sample of memory CD4+ T cells from PBMCs. Noted subset: CD45RA-negative fraction. This sequence originates from a man between 18 and 29 years old in good health. Some clones in this sample may be carry-over from other donors' samples. V gene TRBV5-1 combines with J gene TRBJ1-4, with 8 nucleotides matching TRBD1. The CDR3 DNA follows: TGCGCCAGCAGCACCGGACAGGGCGGAAAACTGTTTTTT. This encodes CASSTGQGGKLFF.